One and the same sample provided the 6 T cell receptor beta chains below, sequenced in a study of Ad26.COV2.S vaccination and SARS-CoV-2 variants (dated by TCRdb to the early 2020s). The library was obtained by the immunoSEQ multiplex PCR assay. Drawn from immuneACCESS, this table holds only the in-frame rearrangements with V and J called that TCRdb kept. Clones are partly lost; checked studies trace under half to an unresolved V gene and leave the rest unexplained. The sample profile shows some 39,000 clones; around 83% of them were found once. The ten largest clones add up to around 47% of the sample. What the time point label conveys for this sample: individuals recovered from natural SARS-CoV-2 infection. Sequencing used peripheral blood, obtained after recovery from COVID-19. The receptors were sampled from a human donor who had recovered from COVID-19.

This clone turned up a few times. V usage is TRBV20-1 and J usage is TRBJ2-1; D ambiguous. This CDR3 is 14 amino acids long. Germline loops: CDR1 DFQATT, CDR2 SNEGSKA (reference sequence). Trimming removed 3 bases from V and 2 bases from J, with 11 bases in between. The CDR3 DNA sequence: TGCAGTGCTAGTCCTCCCCCAACCTACAATGAGCAGTTCTTC. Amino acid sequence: CSASPPPTYNEQFF.

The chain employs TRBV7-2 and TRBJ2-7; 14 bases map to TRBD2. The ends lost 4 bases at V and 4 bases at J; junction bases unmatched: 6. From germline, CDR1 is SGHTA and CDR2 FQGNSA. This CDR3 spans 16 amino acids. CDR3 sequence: CASSYGTSGSRYEQYF. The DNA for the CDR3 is TGTGCCAGCAGCTACGGGACTAGCGGGAGTAGGTACGAGCAGTACTTC.

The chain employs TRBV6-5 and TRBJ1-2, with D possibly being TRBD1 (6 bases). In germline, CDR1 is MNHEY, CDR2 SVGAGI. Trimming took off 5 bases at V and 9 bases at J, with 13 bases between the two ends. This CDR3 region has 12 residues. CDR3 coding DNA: TGTGCCAGCAGTCCCTCAGGACAGAGCTACACCTTC. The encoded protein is CASSPSGQSYTF.

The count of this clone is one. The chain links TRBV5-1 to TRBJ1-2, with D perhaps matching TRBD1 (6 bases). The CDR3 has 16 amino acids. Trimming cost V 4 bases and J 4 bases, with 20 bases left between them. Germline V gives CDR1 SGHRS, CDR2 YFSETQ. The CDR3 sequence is CASSTYPYRVGYGYTF. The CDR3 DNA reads TGCGCCAGCAGCACGTACCCATACAGGGTGGGCTATGGCTACACCTTC.

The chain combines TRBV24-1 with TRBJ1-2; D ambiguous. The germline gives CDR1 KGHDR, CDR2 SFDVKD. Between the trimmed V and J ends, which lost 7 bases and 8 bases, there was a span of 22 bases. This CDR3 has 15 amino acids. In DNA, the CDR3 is TGTGCCACCAGCGGACTTCTCGAGGGTAGATGGGGCTACACCTTC. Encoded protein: CATSGLLEGRWGYTF.

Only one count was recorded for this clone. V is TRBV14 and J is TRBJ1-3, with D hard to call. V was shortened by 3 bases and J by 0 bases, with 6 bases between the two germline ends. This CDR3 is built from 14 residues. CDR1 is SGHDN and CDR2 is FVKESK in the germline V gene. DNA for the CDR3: TGTGCCAGCAGCCAGTACAGCTCTGGAAACACCATATATTTT. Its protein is CASSQYSSGNTIYF. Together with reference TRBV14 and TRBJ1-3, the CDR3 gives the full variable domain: EAGVTQFPSHSVIEKGQTVTLRCDPISGHDNLYWYRRVMGKEIKFLLHFVKESKQDESGMPNNRFLAERTGGTYSTLKVQPAELEDSGVYFCASSQYSSGNTIYFGEGSWLTVV.